This TCR beta chain was captured in a study of T cell responses to AZD1222 COVID-19 vaccine. Overall study results and limits: Clonal diversity was possibly underestimated; the donors were predominantly white British and more often female. Mapped onto spike, vaccine-associated CD4 TCRs spanned it and were dominant at 160-218 and 743-854. Repertoires were obtained only post-peak T cell response.

On this clone itself: Its antigen remains unknown.

TCRdb's copy holds only in-frame clones and misses some; the assay was immunoSEQ multiplex PCR. The sample has about 55,000 clones, approximately 90% seen once. Between the trimmed V and J ends, which lost 2 bases and 0 bases, there was a span of 5 bases. Per the germline V gene, CDR1 is SGHAT and CDR2 is FQNNGV. The CDR3 consists of 14 residues. The starting material was peripheral blood, obtained on day 0 of AZD1222 vaccination. The clonotype originates from an adult in good health. The rearrangement links TRBV11-2 to TRBJ1-3; D not resolved. The CDR3 spells CASSLQSSGNTIYF. CDR3 coding DNA: TGTGCCAGCAGCTTACAGAGCTCTGGAAACACCATATATTTT.